This T cell receptor beta chain was captured by sequencing in a study of Ad26.COV2.S vaccination and SARS-CoV-2 variants. In the study overall: Vaccine-arm donor from the placebo-controlled COV1001 Ad26.COV2.S trial.

TCRdb's copy holds only in-frame clones and misses some; the assay was immunoSEQ multiplex PCR. This table has about 440,000 clones, roughly nine tenths appearing once. Treatment defined: around 19 received Ad26.COV2.S at low or high dose, single or two shots; 5 received placebo; per-sample allocation not given. Day 63 following the first vaccine or placebo injection was when the samples were taken. Vaccination used an Ad26 vector expressing Wuhan-strain SARS-CoV-2 spike. The CDR3 length is 16 residues. Germline V CDR1 and CDR2: MNHEY, SVGAGI. J gave up 8 bases and V 4 bases, and 12 bases lay outside the gene matches.

This sequence originates from a person aged 18 to 65 who received the Ad26.COV2.S COVID-19 vaccine or a placebo. The genes are TRBV6-5 and TRBJ2-1, with 9 positions matching TRBD2. This specimen consisted of peripheral blood, obtained in a trial of Ad26.COV2.S vaccine versus placebo. The CDR3 loop is CASSSVAGVGGDEQFF. In nucleotides, the CDR3 is TGTGCCAGCAGTTCAGTAGCGGGAGTGGGTGGGGATGAGCAGTTCTTC.